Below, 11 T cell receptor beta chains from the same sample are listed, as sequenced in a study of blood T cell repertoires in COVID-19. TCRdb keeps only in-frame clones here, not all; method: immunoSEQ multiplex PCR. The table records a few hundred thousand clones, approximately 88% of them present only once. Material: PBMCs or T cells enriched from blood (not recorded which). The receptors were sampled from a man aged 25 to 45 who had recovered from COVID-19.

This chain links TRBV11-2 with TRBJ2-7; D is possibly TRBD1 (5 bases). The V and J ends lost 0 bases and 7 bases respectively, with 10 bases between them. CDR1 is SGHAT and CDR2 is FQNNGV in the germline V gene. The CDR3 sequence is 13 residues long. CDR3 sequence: CASSLDAGWEQYF. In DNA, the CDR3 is TGTGCCAGCAGCTTAGATGCAGGGTGGGAGCAGTACTTC.

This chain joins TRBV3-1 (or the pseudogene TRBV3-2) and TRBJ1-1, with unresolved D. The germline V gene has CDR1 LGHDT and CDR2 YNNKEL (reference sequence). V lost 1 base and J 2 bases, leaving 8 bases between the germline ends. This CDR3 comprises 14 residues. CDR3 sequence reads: CASSQVLLNTEAFF. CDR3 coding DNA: TGTGCCAGCAGCCAAGTCCTCCTAAACACTGAAGCTTTCTTT.

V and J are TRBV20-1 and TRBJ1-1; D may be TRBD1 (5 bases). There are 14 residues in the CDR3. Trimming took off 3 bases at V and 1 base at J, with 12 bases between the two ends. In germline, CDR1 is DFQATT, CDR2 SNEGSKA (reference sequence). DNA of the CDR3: TGCAGTGCTAGTGGGGCGCGTGGGAACACTGAAGCTTTCTTT. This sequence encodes CSASGARGNTEAFF.

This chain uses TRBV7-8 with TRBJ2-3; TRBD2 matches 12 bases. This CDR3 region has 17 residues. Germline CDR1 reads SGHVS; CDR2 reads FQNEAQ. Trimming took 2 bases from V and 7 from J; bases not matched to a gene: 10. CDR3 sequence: CASSLSPASGGAYTQYF. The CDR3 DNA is TGTGCCAGCAGCTTATCCCCGGCTAGCGGGGGGGCGTATACGCAGTATTTT.

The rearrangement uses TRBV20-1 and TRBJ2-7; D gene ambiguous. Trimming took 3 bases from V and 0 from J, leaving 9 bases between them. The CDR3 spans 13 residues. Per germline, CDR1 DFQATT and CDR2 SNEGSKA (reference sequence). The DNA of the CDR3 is TGCAGTGCTAGTCGGGTCGTCTCCTACGAGCAGTACTTC. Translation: CSASRVVSYEQYF.

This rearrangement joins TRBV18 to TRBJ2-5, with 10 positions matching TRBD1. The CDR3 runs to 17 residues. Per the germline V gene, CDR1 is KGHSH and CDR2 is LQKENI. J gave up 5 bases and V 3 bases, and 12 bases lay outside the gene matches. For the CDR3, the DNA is TGTGCCAGCTCACCGCCGGTTGGGACAGGGGAGGAGGAGACCCAGTACTTC. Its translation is CASSPPVGTGEEETQYF.

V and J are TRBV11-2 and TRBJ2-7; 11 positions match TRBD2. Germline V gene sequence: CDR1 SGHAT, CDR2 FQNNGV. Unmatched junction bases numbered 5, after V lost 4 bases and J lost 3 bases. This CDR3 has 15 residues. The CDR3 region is CASSSGTSGDYEQYF. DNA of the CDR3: TGTGCCAGCAGCTCCGGGACTAGCGGTGACTACGAGCAGTACTTC.

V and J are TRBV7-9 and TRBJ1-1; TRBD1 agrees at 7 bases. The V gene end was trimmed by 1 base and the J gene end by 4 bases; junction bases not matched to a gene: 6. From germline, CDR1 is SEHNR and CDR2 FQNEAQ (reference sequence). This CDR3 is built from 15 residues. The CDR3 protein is CASSLGGDRATEAFF. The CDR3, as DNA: TGTGCCAGCAGCTTAGGAGGTGACAGGGCCACTGAAGCTTTCTTT.

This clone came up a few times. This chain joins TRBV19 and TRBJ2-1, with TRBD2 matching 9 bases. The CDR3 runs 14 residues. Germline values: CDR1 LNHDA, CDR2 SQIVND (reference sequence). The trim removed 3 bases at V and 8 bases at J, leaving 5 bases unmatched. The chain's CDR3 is CASSMMRGGDEQFF. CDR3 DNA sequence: TGTGCCAGTAGTATGATGCGGGGGGGCGATGAGCAGTTCTTC.

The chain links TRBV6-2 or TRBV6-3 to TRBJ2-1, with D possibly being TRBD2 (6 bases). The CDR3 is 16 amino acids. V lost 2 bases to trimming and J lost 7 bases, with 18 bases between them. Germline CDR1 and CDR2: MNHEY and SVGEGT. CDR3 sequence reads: CASSYGAGITINEQFF. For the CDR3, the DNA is TGTGCCAGCAGTTACGGTGCGGGGATAACCATAAATGAGCAGTTCTTC.

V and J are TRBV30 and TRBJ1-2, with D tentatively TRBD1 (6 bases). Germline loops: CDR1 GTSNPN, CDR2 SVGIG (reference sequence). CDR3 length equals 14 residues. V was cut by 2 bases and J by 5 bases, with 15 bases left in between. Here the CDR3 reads CAWSSRTDRYGYTF. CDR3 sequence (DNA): TGTGCCTGGAGTTCAAGGACGGACAGATATGGCTACACCTTC.